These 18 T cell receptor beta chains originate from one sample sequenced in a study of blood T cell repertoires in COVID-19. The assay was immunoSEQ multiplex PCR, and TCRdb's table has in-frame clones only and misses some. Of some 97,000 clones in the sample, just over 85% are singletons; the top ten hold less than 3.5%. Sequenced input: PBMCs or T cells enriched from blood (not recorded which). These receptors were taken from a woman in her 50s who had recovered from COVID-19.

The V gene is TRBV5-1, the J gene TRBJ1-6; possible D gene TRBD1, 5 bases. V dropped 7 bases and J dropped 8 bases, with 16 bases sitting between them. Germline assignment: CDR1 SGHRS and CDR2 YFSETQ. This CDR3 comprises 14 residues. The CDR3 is CASRRTSKDSPLHF. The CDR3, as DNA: TGCGCCAGCCGCCGGACATCCAAGGATTCACCCCTCCACTTT.

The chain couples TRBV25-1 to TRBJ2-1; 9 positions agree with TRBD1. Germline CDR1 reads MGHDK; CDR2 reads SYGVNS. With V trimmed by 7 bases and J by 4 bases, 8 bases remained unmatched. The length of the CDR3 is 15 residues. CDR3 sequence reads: CASMGTGQGYNEQFF. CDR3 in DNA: TGTGCCAGCATGGGAACCGGACAGGGGTACAATGAGCAGTTCTTC.

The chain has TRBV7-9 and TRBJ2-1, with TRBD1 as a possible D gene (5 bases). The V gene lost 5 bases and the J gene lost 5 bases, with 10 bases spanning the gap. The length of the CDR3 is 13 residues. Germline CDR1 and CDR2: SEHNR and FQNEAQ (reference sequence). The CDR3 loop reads CASSPDRNNEQFF. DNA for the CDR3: TGTGCCAGCAGCCCAGACAGAAACAATGAGCAGTTCTTC.

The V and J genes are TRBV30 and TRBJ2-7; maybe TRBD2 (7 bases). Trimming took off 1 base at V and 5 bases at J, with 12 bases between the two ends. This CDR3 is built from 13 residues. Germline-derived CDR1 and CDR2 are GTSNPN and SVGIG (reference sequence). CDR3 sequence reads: CAWSGGGRNEQYF. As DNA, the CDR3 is TGTGCCTGGAGTGGGGGGGGGCGGAACGAGCAGTACTTC.

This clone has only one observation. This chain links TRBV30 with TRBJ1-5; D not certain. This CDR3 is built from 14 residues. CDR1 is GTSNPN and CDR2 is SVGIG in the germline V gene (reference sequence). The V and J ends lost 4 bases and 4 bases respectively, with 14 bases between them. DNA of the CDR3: TGTGCCTGGAATAAAGGCTCGGGAAATCAGCCCCAGCATTTT. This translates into CAWNKGSGNQPQHF.

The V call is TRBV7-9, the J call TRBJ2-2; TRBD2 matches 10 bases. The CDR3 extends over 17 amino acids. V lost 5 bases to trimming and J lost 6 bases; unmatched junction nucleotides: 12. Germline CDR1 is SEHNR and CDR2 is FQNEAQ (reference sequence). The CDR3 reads CASSGMRLAGAAGELFF. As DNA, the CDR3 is TGTGCCAGCAGCGGAATGAGGCTAGCGGGAGCCGCCGGGGAGCTGTTTTTT.

Written as DNA, the CDR3 is TGTGCCAGCAGTTACCGACTAGCGGGGGAAGAGACCCAGTACTTC. Translation gives CASSYRLAGEETQYF. The V gene is TRBV6-2 or TRBV6-3, the J gene TRBJ2-5, with 12 bases that match TRBD2. CDR1 is MNHEY and CDR2 is SVGEGT in the germline V gene. Unmatched junction bases numbered 1, after V lost 2 bases and J lost 3 bases. The CDR3 is 15 amino acids.

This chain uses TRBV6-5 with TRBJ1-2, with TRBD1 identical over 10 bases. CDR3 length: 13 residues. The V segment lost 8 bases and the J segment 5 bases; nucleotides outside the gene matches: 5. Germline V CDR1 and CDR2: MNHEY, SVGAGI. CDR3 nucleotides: TGTGCCAGCCTTGGGACAGGGGTTTATGGCTACACCTTC. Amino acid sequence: CASLGTGVYGYTF.

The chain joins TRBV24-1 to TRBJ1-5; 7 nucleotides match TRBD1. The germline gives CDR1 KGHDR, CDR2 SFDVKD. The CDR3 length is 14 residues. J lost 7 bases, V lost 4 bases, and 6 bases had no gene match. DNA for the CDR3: TGTGCCACCAGTGAAAAGGGGGCAAGGCAGCCCCAGCATTTT. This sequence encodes CATSEKGARQPQHF.

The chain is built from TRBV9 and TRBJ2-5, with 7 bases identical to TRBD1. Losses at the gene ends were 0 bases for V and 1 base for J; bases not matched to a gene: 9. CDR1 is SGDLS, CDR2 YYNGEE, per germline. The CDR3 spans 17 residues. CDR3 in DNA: TGTGCCAGCAGCGTAGCTCCGCTGGCAGGGGGCCAAGAGACCCAGTACTTC. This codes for CASSVAPLAGGQETQYF.

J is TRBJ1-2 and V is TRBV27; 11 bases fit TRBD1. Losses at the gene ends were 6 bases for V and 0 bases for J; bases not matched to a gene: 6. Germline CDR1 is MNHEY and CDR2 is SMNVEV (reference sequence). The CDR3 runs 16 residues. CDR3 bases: TGTGCCAGCAGCCAGGGACAGGGGGGAACTAACTATGGCTACACCTTC. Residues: CASSQGQGGTNYGYTF.

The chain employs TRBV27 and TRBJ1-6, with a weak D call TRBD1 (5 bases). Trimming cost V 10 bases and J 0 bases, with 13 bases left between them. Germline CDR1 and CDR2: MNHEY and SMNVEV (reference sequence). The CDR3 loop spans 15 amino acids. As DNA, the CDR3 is TGTGCCACCAAATCCGGGGGCTCCTATAATTCACCCCTCCACTTT. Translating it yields CATKSGGSYNSPLHF.

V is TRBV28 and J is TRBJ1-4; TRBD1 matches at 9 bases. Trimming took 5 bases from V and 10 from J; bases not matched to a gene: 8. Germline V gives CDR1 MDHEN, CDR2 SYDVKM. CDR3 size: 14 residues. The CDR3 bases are TGTGCCAGCAGTCAACAGGGGGCGAAGCGAAAACTGTTTTTT. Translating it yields CASSQQGAKRKLFF.

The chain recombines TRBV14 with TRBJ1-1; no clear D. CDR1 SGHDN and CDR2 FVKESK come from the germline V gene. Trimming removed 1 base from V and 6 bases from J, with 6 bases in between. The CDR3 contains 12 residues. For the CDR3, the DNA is TGTGCCAGCAGCCAAGTGGGAGCTGAAGCTTTCTTT. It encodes CASSQVGAEAFF.

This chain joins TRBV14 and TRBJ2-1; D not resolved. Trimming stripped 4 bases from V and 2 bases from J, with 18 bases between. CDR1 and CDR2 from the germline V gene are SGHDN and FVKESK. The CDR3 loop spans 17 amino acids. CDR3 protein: CASSPRSRASTYNEQFF. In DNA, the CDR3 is TGTGCCAGCAGCCCCCGTTCTCGAGCGTCGACCTACAATGAGCAGTTCTTC.

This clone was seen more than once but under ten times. Written as DNA, the CDR3 is TGTGCCAGCAGTTATAGAGTGGTTTCGGATGGCTACACCTTC. Translated: CASSYRVVSDGYTF. The rearrangement links TRBV6-5 to TRBJ1-2; no definite D call. CDR3 length: 14 amino acids. The V end lost 3 bases, the J end lost 6 bases, and 14 bases lay between the germline ends. Germline assignment: CDR1 MNHEY and CDR2 SVGAGI.

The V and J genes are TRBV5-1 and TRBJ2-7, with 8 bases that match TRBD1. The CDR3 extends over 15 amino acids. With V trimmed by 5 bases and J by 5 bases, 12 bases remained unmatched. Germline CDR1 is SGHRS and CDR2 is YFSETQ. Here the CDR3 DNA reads TGCGCCAGCAGGGAGCTTAGGACAGGGCCCAACGAGCAGTACTTC. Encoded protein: CASRELRTGPNEQYF.

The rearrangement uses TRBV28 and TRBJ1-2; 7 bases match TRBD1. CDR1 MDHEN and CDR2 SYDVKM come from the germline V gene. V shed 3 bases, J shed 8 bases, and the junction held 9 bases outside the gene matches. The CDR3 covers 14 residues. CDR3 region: CASSFEQGVRGYTF. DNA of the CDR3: TGTGCCAGCAGTTTCGAGCAGGGGGTTAGGGGCTACACCTTC.